This T cell receptor beta chain came from a study of CD8+CD57+ T cells in acquired aplastic anemia (dated by TCRdb to between 2017 and 2018). General notes on the study: DNA extracted from sorted CD4+ and CD8+ cells had a mean of around 3 ug, with a range of roughly 0.18 to 27.4 ug. Mean read counts for healthy donor samples were roughly 10 million for CD4+ cells and roughly 12 million for CD8+ cells. The research as a whole found: CD8+ Simpson's diversity did not differ significantly between patients and healthy controls (P=0.060). Some 31 CD8+ CDR3 sequences were shared between patients and controls but appeared highly expressed in patients and within their immunodominant clones.

Profiling of TCR beta VDJ combinations and CDR3 sequences used genomic DNA as the template. An Illumina HiSeq 2000 was used for TCR repertoire sequencing. Processing in the source paper ran as follows. TRBV/TRBJ rearrangement plots, CDR3 size and DJ length profiles, and Simpson's diversity index were used to evaluate the repertoires. The most abundant DNA sequence in the deep sequencing data was taken as the immunodominant clone. CDR3 amino acid sequences were checked for sharing between subjects and were compared against published repertoires and the VDJdb database. The public reads were quality trimmed at Q25 with fastp and then assembled into clones with MiXCR by TCRdb, keeping productive beta chains. Each entry merges the rows of one CDR3 protein and shows their most common DNA and genes. In this record, the V and J calls reflect TCRdb's handling and not the investigators' own analysis. For this sample the table gives about 210,000 distinct CDR3 sequences, of which almost 35% were detected only once. The ten largest make up roughly 1.1% of the sample.

This clonotype was seen more than once but under ten times. Its antigen is still unknown. No base quality values were provided; no much bigger clone lies one nucleotide off. TCR repertoires of sorted CD4+ and CD8+ blood T cells from severe aplastic anemia patients and healthy subjects were deep-sequenced in the study. Ficoll-Paque density gradient centrifugation was used to isolate peripheral blood mononuclear cells. CD4+ and CD8+ T cells were sorted by FACS or magnetic beads before DNA extraction. As encoded in the germline V gene (reference sequence), CDR1 is DFQATT while CDR2 is SNEGSKA. V loses 3 bases, J loses 2 bases, and the germline ends lie 7 bases apart. The CDR3 goes from the cysteine to the phenylalanine over 12 residues. Only the CDR3 DNA stays, 36 bases, in frame from base 1.

The sequenced sample consisted of sorted CD4+, CD8+, or CD8+CD57+ T cells (not recorded which) from PBMCs. The source of this sequence is a human donor in good health, serving as a control. The chain is assembled from TRBV20-1 and TRBJ2-5; a confident D gene designation cannot be given. The nucleotide sequence is TGCAGTGCTAGTCCTGAACAAGAGACCCAGTACTTC. Its protein product is CSASPEQETQYF.